Listed below are T cell receptor beta chains from one sample, sequenced in a study of T cells in Graves' hyperthyroidism and ophthalmopathy. Each CDR3 protein is one row after TCRdb ran MiXCR on the multiplex PCR reads. Of about 550,000 distinct CDR3 sequences in the sample, under 25% are singletons; the top ten hold about 26%. Sequencing was carried out using blood. These TCRs come from a man younger than 35 with Graves' hyperthyroidism. The conserved cysteine and the conserved F or W are not part of the CDR3 here.

V gene	J gene	CDR3 protein
TRBV15	TRBJ2-7	ATGRRTGLGEQY
TRBV5-1	TRBJ2-7	ASSLGPAVNEQY
TRBV27	TRBJ2-7	ASSPITSGRSYEQY
TRBV29-1	TRBJ2-5	SVGQVTNFETQY
TRBV12-3/TRBV12-4	TRBJ2-7	ASSLGDLAYEQY
TRBV9	TRBJ2-5	ASSVEASRKETQY
TRBV2	TRBJ1-1	ASKTTGGTEAF
TRBV12-3/TRBV12-4	TRBJ1-1	AIRTGEAF
TRBV27	TRBJ1-1	ASSSTTEMNTEAF
TRBV20-1	TRBJ1-1	SARDQGAGSTEAF
TRBV28	TRBJ2-7	ASSSRQVDYSYEQY
TRBV6-2/TRBV6-3	TRBJ1-3	ASSYSTRGSLSGNTIY
TRBV5-1	TRBJ2-2	ASSLVATTGELF
TRBV12-5	TRBJ2-2	ASGLATLGRGPGELF
TRBV19	TRBJ1-1	ASSMGLRDRDMNTEAF
TRBV11-2	TRBJ2-5	ASSRNNRGPQETQY
TRBV6-5	TRBJ1-1	ASKGYKDQNTEAF
TRBV10-3	TRBJ2-5	AISDAGTIQETQY
TRBV19	TRBJ1-5	ASTDGLADTIMGNQPQH
TRBV7-3	TRBJ2-7	ASTHFRGARPGEQY
TRBV6-1	TRBJ2-3	ASPTSGGFRSDTQY
TRBV3-1	TRBJ2-7	ASSGGRSYEQY
TRBV6-1	TRBJ2-5	ASSETKDGTGVSQY
TRBV6-5	TRBJ1-1	ASSYGTGGDTEAF
TRBV29-1	TRBJ2-5	SVARETQY
TRBV4-2	TRBJ2-4	ASSQDYRGSKNIQY
TRBV6-2/TRBV6-3	TRBJ1-1	ATRRQMNTEAF
TRBV28	TRBJ1-2	ASSGGIDYGYT
TRBV6-4	TRBJ2-2	ASQGPFLSGGASNTGELF
TRBV10-3	TRBJ2-7	AISEYGGGLDSYEQY
TRBV11-1	TRBJ1-2	ASSSSDRGPYYGYT
TRBV13	TRBJ1-1	ASSPGQGANMNTEAF
TRBV10-1	TRBJ2-3	ASSETTDTQY
TRBV6-1	TRBJ1-2	ASSEVGLGGYGYT
TRBV7-9	TRBJ2-5	ASSSYRELETQY
TRBV20-1	TRBJ1-2	SAGGQGYYGYT
TRBV7-8	TRBJ1-2	ASSLGSQLDYGYT
TRBV6-2/TRBV6-3	TRBJ2-5	ASSSNYRPLADQETQY